This passage covers 20 T cell receptor beta chains from one sample sequenced in a study of T-cell reconstitution after alpha-beta-depleted transplantation in children. This sample's TCRbeta library carried unique molecular identifier barcodes. TCRdb reprocessed the PCR reads via MiXCR and lists one record per CDR3 protein. The sample consists of around 450,000 distinct CDR3 sequences, around two fifths of them appearing once. The source was PBMCs, collected before TCRalphabeta/CD19-depleted stem cell transplant. The source is a girl aged 2-10 years with aplastic anemia, due to receive a stem cell transplant.

The chain joins TRBV7-9 to TRBJ2-7, with TRBD2 matching 9 bases. This CDR3 has 13 residues. CDR1 and CDR2 (germline): SEHNR, FQNEAQ (reference sequence). The V gene end was trimmed by 10 bases and the J gene end by 3 bases; junction bases not matched to a gene: 7. CDR3 loop: CAIDGLAYYEQYF. DNA for the CDR3: TGTGCCATCGACGGACTAGCGTACTACGAGCAGTACTTC.

The chain combines TRBV29-1 with TRBJ2-7; either TRBD1 or TRBD2 may fit D (5 bases each). CDR3 length: 12 amino acids. Germline lookup yields CDR1 SQVTM and CDR2 ANQGSEA. V gave up 4 bases and J gave up 5 bases, with 12 bases separating them. The CDR3 coding sequence is TGCAGCGTTGCCCTTCTGGGGGACGAGCAGTACTTC. As protein: CSVALLGDEQYF.

This sequence joins TRBV7-6 and TRBJ1-1; TRBD1 might be the D (5 bases). V lost 7 bases to trimming and J lost 1 base, with 10 bases between them. Germline V gene sequence: CDR1 SGHVS, CDR2 FNYEAQ. CDR3 length: 13 residues. The CDR3 sequence is CASTLDRNTEAFF. The CDR3, as DNA: TGTGCCAGCACCCTAGACAGGAACACTGAAGCTTTCTTT.

The CDR3 region has the DNA TGCAGCATCGAGGGCCCCAAAGGGTACGAGCAGTACTTC. Its protein product is CSIEGPKGYEQYF. The rearrangement joins TRBV29-1 to TRBJ2-7, with D possibly being TRBD2 (5 bases). With 8 bases removed from V and 4 bases from J, the gap between germline ends came to 18 bases. The CDR3 length is 13 residues. CDR1 and CDR2 from the germline V gene are SQVTM and ANQGSEA.

This clonotype came up many times. J is TRBJ2-5 and V is TRBV20-1, with D unclear. V was clipped by 3 bases and J by 1 base, with 6 bases between them. The CDR3 totals 12 residues. Germline loops: CDR1 DFQATT, CDR2 SNEGSKA (reference sequence). The DNA for the CDR3 is TGCAGTGCTAGCCCGGGCCAAGAGACCCAGTACTTC. Its protein is CSASPGQETQYF.

This chain uses TRBV20-1 with TRBJ2-5; no reliable D call. The CDR3 is 10 residues long. CDR1 and CDR2 from the germline V gene are DFQATT and SNEGSKA (reference sequence). Trimming removed 2 bases from V and 5 bases from J, with 3 bases in between. This chain's CDR3 is CSARIETQYF. As DNA, the CDR3 is TGCAGTGCTAGAATTGAGACCCAGTACTTC.

This clonotype was picked up a small number of times. This chain connects TRBV9 to TRBJ2-2; D may be TRBD2 (5 bases). With 0 bases removed from V and 0 bases from J, the gap between germline ends came to 6 bases. Germline CDR1 SGDLS, CDR2 YYNGEE. CDR3 length equals 15 residues. CDR3 sequence: CASSVDGANTGELFF. The CDR3 DNA follows: TGTGCCAGCAGCGTAGACGGGGCGAACACCGGGGAGCTGTTTTTT.

Points on this clonotype: A read error may produce the germline difference seen at one junction end. J is TRBJ2-1 and V is TRBV10-2, with 10 bases identical to TRBD2. The CDR3 spans 15 residues. Germline V CDR1 and CDR2: WSHSY, SAAADI. The CDR3 region is CPSSVRGLANNEQFF. CDR3 bases: TGCCCCAGCAGTGTTAGGGGACTAGCGAACAATGAGCAGTTCTTC.

Within the sample, this clonotype is medium-sized. The chain is built from TRBV6-1 and TRBJ1-4, with a possible D match to TRBD1 (5 bases). Germline values: CDR1 MNHNS, CDR2 SASEGT. The CDR3 has 17 amino acids. V was pared by 3 bases and J by 6 bases, with 20 bases between. Here the CDR3 DNA reads TGTGCCAGCAGTGAGGCCGCGGGACTCAAAACCTATGAAAAACTGTTTTTT. The encoded protein is CASSEAAGLKTYEKLFF.

This clonotype was recorded a few times. The chain carries TRBV5-4 and TRBJ2-3; TRBD2 is a possible D gene (5 bases). Germline V lookup: CDR1 SGHNT, CDR2 YYREEE (reference sequence). CDR3 length equals 14 residues. V was cut by 0 bases and J by 1 base, with 6 bases left in between. The CDR3 nucleotides read TGTGCCAGCAGCTTGGGTAGCGGCACAGATACGCAGTATTTT. It is translated as CASSLGSGTDTQYF.

V usage is TRBV25-1 and J usage is TRBJ2-1, with D perhaps being TRBD1 or TRBD2 (5 bases each). Germline loops: CDR1 MGHDK, CDR2 SYGVNS. Trimming took 6 bases from V and 7 from J, leaving 13 bases between them. The CDR3 runs 13 residues. Written as DNA, the CDR3 is TGTGCCAGCAGCCCGGGACGACAAAATGAGCAGTTCTTC. Translating gives CASSPGRQNEQFF.

This clonotype was seen repeatedly, ten times or more. This chain connects TRBV5-1 to TRBJ2-5; D is unresolved. Germline V gene lookup returns CDR1 SGHRS and CDR2 YFSETQ. CDR3 length: 11 residues. V lost 2 bases and J 1 base, leaving 0 bases between the germline ends. The DNA for the CDR3 is TGCGCCAGCAGCTTCCAAGAGACCCAGTACTTC. Translated: CASSFQETQYF.

In its sample, this clonotype was seen many times. This chain links TRBV9 with TRBJ2-3; TRBD2 matches 11 bases. Per the germline V gene, CDR1 is SGDLS and CDR2 is YYNGEE. After removal of 3 bases from V and 7 bases from J, the junction contained 7 bases not matched to a gene. The CDR3 runs to 15 residues. CDR3 in amino acids: CASSATSGRGNTQYF. The CDR3 bases are TGTGCCAGCAGCGCCACTAGCGGGAGAGGAAATACGCAGTATTTT.

Worth noting for this clonotype: A read error may account for a junction end that differs from germline. The rearrangement uses TRBV20-1 and TRBJ2-2; D may correspond to TRBD1 or TRBD2 (5 bases each). Germline V CDR1 and CDR2: DFQATT, SNEGSKA (reference sequence). The CDR3 is made up of 15 amino acids. The CDR3 here is CSANGASPNTGELSF. CDR3 sequence (DNA): TGCAGTGCTAATGGGGCCTCCCCGAACACCGGGGAGCTGTCTTTT.

This clonotype appeared a single time. The chain couples TRBV29-1 to TRBJ1-1; no firm D call. Trimming removed 5 bases at V and 0 bases at J, with 7 bases between. CDR1 and CDR2 from the germline V gene are SQVTM and ANQGSEA. This CDR3 is built from 12 residues. The CDR3 DNA reads TGCAGCGTTTTAGCAATGAACACTGAAGCTTTCTTT. This translates into CSVLAMNTEAFF.

This clonotype was seen many times. This chain uses TRBV5-1 with TRBJ1-1; 11 positions agree with TRBD1. Germline values: CDR1 SGHRS, CDR2 YFSETQ. This CDR3 is 14 amino acids long. V dropped 1 base and J dropped 11; count of bases not matched to a gene: 7. CDR3 in amino acids: CASSLPGQGVSAFF. As DNA, the CDR3 is TGCGCCAGCAGCTTGCCGGGACAGGGGGTTTCGGCTTTCTTT.

The gene calls are TRBV4-3 and TRBJ2-2; the match to TRBD2 covers 11 bases. J lost 7 bases, V lost 1 base, and 8 bases had no gene match. Germline values: CDR1 LGHNA, CDR2 YSLEER. The CDR3 length is 17 residues. The CDR3 DNA follows: TGCGCCAGCAGCCAAGCCCTAGCGGGAGGTTCGGTCGGGGAGCTGTTTTTT. Amino acid sequence: CASSQALAGGSVGELFF.

CDR3 residues: CSGLTGGYEQYF. CDR3 nucleotides: TGCAGCGGTCTAACAGGGGGCTACGAGCAGTACTTC. V gene TRBV29-1 combines with J gene TRBJ2-7; TRBD1 matches 8 bases. V shed 7 bases and J 3 bases; nucleotides not matched to a gene: 5. Germline CDR1 SQVTM, CDR2 ANQGSEA. The CDR3 has 12 residues.

The rearrangement links TRBV7-9 to TRBJ2-5, with TRBD2 matching 10 bases. CDR3 size: 15 residues. CDR1 is SEHNR, CDR2 FQNEAQ, per germline (reference sequence). J lost 2 bases, V lost 5 bases, and 5 bases had no gene match. DNA for the CDR3: TGTGCCAGCAGCGGCGGGACTAGCGAGCAAGAGACCCAGTACTTC. Encoded protein: CASSGGTSEQETQYF.

The chain links TRBV2 to TRBJ1-2; D possibly corresponds to TRBD1 (5 bases). V lost 3 bases to trimming and J lost 4 bases, with 18 bases between them. The germline V gene encodes CDR1 SNHLY and CDR2 FYNNEI. This CDR3 comprises 16 residues. The DNA for the CDR3 is TGTGCCAGCAGTGATCGGCAGGGTCGTTACGGCTATGGCTACACCTTC. Protein product: CASSDRQGRYGYGYTF.